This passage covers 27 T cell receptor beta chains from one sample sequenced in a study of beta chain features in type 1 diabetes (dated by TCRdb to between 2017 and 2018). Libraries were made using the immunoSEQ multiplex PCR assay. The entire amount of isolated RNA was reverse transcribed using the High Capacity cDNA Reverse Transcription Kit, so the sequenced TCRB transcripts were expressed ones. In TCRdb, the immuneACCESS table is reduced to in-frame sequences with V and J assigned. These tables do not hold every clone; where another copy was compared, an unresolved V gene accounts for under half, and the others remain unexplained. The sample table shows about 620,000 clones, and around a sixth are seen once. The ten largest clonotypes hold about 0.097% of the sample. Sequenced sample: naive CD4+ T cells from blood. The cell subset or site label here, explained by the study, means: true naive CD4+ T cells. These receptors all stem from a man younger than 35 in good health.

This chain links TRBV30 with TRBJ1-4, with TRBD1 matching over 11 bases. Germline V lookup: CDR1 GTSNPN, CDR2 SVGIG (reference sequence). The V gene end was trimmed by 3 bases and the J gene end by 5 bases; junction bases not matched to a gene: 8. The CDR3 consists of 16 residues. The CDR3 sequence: CAWRPGTGGKNEKLFF. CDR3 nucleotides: TGTGCCTGGAGACCCGGGACAGGGGGAAAAAATGAAAAACTGTTTTTT.

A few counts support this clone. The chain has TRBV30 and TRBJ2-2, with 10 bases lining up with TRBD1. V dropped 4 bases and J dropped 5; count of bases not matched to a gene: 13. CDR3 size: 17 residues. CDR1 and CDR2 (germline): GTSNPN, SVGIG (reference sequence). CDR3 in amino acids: CAWNPSRQGAGTGELFF. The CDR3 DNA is TGTGCCTGGAATCCGTCTAGACAGGGGGCGGGAACCGGGGAGCTGTTTTTT.

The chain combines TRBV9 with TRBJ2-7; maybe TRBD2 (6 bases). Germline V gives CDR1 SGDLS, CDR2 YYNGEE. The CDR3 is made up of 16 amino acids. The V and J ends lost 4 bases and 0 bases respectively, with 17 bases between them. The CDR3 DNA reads TGTGCCAGCAGCCCACAGAGCGGGCCCAGCTCCTACGAGCAGTACTTC. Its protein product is CASSPQSGPSSYEQYF.

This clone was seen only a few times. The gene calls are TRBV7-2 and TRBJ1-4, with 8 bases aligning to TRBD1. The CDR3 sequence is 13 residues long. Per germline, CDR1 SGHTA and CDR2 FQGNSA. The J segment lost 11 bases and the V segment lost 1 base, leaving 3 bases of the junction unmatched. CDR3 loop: CASSLGDRSKLFF. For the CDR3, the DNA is TGTGCCAGCAGCTTAGGGGACAGGAGCAAACTGTTTTTT. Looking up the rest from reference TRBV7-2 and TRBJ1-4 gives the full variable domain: GAGVSQSPSNKVTEKGKDVELRCDPISGHTALYWYRQSLGQGLEFLIYFQGNSAPDKSGLPSDRFSAERTGGSVSTLTIQRTQQEDSAVYLCASSLGDRSKLFFGSGTQLSVL.

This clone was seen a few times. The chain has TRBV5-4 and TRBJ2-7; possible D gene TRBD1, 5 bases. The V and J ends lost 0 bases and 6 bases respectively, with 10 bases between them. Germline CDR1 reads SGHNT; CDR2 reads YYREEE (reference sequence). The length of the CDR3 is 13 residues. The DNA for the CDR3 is TGTGCCAGCAGCTTGGGCAGGGAACGCGAGCAGTACTTC. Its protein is CASSLGREREQYF. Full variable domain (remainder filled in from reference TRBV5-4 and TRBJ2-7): ETGVTQSPTHLIKTRGQQVTLRCSSQSGHNTVSWYQQALGQGPQFIFQYYREEENGRGNFPPRFSGLQFPNYSSELNVNALELDDSALYLCASSLGREREQYFGPGTRLTVT.

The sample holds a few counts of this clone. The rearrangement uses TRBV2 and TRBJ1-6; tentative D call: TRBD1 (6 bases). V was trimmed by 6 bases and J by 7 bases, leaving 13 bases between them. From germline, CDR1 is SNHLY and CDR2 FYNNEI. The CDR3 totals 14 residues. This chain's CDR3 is CASREQGGNSPLHF. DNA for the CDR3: TGTGCCAGCAGGGAACAGGGAGGCAATTCACCCCTCCACTTT.

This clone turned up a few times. CDR3 in DNA: TGTGCCAGCAGCTTAAACAGAAACACTGAAGCTTTCTTT. Amino acid sequence: CASSLNRNTEAFF. The rearrangement links TRBV7-6 to TRBJ1-1; D gene ambiguous. Deletions cut 2 bases from V and 2 bases from J, with 6 bases between. Germline lookup yields CDR1 SGHVS and CDR2 FNYEAQ. The CDR3 covers 13 residues.

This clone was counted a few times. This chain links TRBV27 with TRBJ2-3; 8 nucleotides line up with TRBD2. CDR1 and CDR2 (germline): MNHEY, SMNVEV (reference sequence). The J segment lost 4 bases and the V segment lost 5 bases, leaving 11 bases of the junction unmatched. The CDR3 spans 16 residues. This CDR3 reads CASSLTSGGRADTQYF. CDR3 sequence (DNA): TGTGCCAGCAGTCTCACTAGCGGTGGTAGGGCAGATACGCAGTATTTT.

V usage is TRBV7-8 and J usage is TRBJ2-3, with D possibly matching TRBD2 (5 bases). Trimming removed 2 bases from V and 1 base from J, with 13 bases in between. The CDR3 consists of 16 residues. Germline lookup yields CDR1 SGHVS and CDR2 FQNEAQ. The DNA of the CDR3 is TGTGCCAGCAGCTTATCCGGTCTAGCTGGCACAGATACGCAGTATTTT. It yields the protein CASSLSGLAGTDTQYF.

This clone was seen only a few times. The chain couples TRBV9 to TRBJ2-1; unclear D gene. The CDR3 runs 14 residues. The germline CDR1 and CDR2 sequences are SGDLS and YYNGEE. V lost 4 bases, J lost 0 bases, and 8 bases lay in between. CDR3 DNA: TGTGCCAGCAGCAGCGTGACCTCCTACAATGAGCAGTTCTTC. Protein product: CASSSVTSYNEQFF.

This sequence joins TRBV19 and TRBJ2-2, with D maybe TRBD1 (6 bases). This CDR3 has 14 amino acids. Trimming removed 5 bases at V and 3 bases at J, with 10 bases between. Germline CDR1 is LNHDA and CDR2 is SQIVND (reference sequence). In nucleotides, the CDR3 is TGTGCCAGTAGTGTCAGGGGAGACACCGGGGAGCTGTTTTTT. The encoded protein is CASSVRGDTGELFF.

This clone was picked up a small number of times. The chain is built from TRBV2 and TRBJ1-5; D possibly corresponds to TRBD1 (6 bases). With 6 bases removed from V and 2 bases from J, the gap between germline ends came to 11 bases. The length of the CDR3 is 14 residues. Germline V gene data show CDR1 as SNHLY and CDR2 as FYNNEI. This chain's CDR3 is CASRYREGNQPQHF. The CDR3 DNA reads TGTGCCAGCAGGTACAGGGAAGGCAATCAGCCCCAGCATTTT. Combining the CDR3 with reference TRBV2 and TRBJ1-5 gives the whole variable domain EPEVTQTPSHQVTQMGQEVILRCVPISNHLYFYWYRQILGQKVEFLVSFYNNEISEKSEIFDDQFSVERPDGSNFTLKIRSTKLEDSAMYFCASRYREGNQPQHFGDGTRLSIL.

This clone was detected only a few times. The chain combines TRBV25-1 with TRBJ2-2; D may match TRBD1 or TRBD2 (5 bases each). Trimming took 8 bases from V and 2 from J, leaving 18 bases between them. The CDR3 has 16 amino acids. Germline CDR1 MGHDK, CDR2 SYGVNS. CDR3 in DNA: TGTGCCAGCCCGAATGGCCGGGACCGCAACACCGGGGAGCTGTTTTTT. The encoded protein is CASPNGRDRNTGELFF.

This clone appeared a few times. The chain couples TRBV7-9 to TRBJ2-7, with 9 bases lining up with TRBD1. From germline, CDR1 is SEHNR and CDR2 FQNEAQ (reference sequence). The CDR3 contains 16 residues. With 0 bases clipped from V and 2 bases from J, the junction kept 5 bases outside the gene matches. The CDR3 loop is CASSLALGQGPYEQYF. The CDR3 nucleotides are TGTGCCAGCAGCTTAGCGTTGGGACAGGGTCCCTACGAGCAGTACTTC.

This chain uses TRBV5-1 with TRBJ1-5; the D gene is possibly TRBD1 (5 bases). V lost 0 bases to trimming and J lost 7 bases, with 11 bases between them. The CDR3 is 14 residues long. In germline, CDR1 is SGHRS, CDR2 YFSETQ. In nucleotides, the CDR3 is TGCGCCAGCAGCTTGGTAGGTGAGGGGCAGCCCCAGCATTTT. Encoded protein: CASSLVGEGQPQHF.

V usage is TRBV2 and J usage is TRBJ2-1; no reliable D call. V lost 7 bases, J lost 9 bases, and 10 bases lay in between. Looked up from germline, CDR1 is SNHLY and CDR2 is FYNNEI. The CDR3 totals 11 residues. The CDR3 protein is CASMVWGEQFF. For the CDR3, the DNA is TGTGCCAGCATGGTGTGGGGTGAGCAGTTCTTC.

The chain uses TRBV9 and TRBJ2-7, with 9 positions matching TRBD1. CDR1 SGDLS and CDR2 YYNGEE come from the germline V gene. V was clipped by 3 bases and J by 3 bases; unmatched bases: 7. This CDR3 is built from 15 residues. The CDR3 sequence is CASSAGTGRLYEQYF. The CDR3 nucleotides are TGTGCCAGCAGCGCAGGGACAGGGAGACTCTACGAGCAGTACTTC.

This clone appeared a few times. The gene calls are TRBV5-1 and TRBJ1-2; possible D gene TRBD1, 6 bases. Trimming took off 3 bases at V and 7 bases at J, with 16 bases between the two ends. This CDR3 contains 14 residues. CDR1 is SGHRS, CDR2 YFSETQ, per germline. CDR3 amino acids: CASSSDPGASGYTF. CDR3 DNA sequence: TGCGCCAGCAGCTCGGATCCGGGGGCGAGTGGCTACACCTTC.

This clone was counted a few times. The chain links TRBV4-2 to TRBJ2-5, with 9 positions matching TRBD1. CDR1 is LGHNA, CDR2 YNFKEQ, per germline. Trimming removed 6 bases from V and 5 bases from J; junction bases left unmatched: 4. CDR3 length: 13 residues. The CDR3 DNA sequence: TGTGCCAGCAGGCAGACAGGGGGGGAGACCCAGTACTTC. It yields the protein CASRQTGGETQYF.

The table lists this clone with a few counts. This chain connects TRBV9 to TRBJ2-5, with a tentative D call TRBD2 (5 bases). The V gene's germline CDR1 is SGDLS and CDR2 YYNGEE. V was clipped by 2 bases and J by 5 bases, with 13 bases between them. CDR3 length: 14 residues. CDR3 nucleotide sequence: TGTGCCAGCAGCGTTAGCGTAGGGCGGGAGACCCAGTACTTC. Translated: CASSVSVGRETQYF.

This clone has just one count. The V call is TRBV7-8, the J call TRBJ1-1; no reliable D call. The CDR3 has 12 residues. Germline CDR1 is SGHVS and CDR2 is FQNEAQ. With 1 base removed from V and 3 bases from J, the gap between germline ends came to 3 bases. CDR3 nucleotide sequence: TGTGCCAGCAGCTTAGGTTACACTGAAGCTTTCTTT. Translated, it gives CASSLGYTEAFF. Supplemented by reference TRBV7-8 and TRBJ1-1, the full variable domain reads GAGVSQSPRYKVAKRGQDVALRCDPISGHVSLFWYQQALGQGPEFLTYFQNEAQLDKSGLPSDRFFAERPEGSVSTLKIQRTQQEDSAVYLCASSLGYTEAFFGQGTRLTVV.

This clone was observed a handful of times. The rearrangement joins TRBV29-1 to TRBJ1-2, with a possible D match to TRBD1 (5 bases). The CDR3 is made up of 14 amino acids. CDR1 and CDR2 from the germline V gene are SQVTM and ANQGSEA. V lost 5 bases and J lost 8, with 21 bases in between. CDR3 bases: TGCAGCGTTAAAAAGGGGACCGAAGTGAAGGGCTACACCTTC. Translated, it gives CSVKKGTEVKGYTF.

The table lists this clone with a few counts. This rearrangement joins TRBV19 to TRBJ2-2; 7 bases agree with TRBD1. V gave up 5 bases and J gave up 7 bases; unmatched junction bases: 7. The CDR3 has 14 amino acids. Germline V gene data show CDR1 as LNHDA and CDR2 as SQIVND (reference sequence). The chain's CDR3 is CASSLRQGNGELFF. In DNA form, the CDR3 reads TGTGCCAGTAGTCTGCGACAGGGTAACGGGGAGCTGTTTTTT.

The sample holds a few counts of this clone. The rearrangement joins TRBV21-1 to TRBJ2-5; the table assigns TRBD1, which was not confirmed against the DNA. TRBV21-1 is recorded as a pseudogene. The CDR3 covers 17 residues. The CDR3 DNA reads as TGTGCCAGCAGCAAAGTCCCCTCTATCAGGGGGAAAGAGACCCAGTACTTC. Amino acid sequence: CASSKVPSIRGKETQYF.

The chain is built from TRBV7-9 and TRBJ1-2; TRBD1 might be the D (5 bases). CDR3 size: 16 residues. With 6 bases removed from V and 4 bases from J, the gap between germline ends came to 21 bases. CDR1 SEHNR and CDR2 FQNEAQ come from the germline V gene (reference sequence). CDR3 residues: CASSLLPGGYGYGYTF. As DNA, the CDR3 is TGTGCCAGCAGTTTACTCCCGGGGGGATATGGCTATGGCTACACCTTC.

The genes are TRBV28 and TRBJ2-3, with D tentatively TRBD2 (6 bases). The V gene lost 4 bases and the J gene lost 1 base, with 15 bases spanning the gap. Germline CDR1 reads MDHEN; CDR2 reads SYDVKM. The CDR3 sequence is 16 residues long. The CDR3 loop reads CASSSIRERGTDTQYF. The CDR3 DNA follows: TGTGCCAGCAGTTCTATCCGGGAGAGAGGCACAGATACGCAGTATTTT.

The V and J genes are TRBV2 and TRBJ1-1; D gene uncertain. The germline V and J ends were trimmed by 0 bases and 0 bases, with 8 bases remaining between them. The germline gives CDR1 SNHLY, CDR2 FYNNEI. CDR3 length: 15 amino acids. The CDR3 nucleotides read TGTGCCAGCAGTGAAGCCCCCCGATTGAACACTGAAGCTTTCTTT. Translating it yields CASSEAPRLNTEAFF.